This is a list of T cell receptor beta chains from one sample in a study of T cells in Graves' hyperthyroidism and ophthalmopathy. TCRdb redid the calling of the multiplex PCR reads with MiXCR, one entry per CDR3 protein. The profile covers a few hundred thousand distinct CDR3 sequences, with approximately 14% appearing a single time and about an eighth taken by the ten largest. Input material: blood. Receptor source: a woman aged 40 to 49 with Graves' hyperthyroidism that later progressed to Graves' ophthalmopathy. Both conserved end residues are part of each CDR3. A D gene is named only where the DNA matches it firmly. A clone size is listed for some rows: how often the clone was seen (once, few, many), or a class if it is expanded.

CDR3: CASSYRRTGANNEQFF
DNA: TGTGCCAGCAGTTACAGAAGGACAGGGGCCAACAATGAGCAGTTCTTC
size: many
D: TRBD1
J: TRBJ2-1
V: TRBV6-5

CDR3: CASTTSRDSSYEQYF
DNA: TGTGCCAGCACTACGAGCCGGGACTCATCCTACGAGCAGTACTTC
size: many
D: .
J: TRBJ2-7
V: TRBV25-1

CDR3: CASSQAAVAWEQFF
DNA: TGTGCCAGCAGCCAAGCGGCAGTGGCATGGGAGCAGTTCTTC
size: many
D: .
J: TRBJ2-1
V: TRBV3-1

CDR3: CATSMTEEVETQYF
DNA: TGTGCCACCAGCATGACAGAAGAGGTAGAGACCCAGTACTTC
size: many
D: .
J: TRBJ2-5
V: TRBV24-1

CDR3: CASSPRAGAGDTQYF
DNA: TGTGCCAGCTCACCTCGAGCGGGAGCGGGAGATACGCAGTATTTT
size: .
D: TRBD2
J: TRBJ2-3
V: TRBV18

CDR3: CASEASNYGYTF
DNA: TGTGCCAGCGAAGCCAGTAACTATGGCTACACCTTC
size: many
D: .
J: TRBJ1-2
V: TRBV2

CDR3: CASATGGMNTEAFF
DNA: TGTGCCAGCGCAACAGGGGGCATGAACACTGAAGCTTTCTTT
size: .
D: TRBD1
J: TRBJ1-1
V: TRBV28

CDR3: CASSQYRVTSTDTQYF
DNA: TGTGCCAGCAGTCAGTACCGGGTCACTAGCACAGATACGCAGTATTTT
size: many
D: .
J: TRBJ2-3
V: TRBV28

CDR3: CSVEDWGQSYEQYF
DNA: TGCAGCGTTGAAGATTGGGGACAGTCCTACGAGCAGTACTTC
size: .
D: TRBD1
J: TRBJ2-7
V: TRBV29-1

CDR3: CASGLTGGNEQYF
DNA: TGCGCCAGCGGCCTGACAGGGGGCAACGAGCAGTACTTC
size: few
D: TRBD1
J: TRBJ2-7
V: TRBV10-2

CDR3: CASQSSYEQYF
DNA: TGTGCCAGCCAAAGCTCCTACGAGCAGTACTTC
size: many
D: .
J: TRBJ2-7
V: TRBV28

CDR3: CASSSAGTGFYEQYF
DNA: TGTGCCAGCAGCTCGGCCGGGACAGGGTTCTACGAGCAGTACTTC
size: many
D: TRBD1
J: TRBJ2-7
V: TRBV7-9

CDR3: CSVRTETQYF
DNA: TGCAGCGTGCGGACGGAGACCCAGTACTTC
size: many
D: .
J: TRBJ2-5
V: TRBV29-1

CDR3: CASSPSLGGELFF
DNA: TGTGCCAGCTCACCGTCCCTCGGCGGGGAGCTGTTTTTT
size: many
D: .
J: TRBJ2-2
V: TRBV18

CDR3: CASSLVDKSYEQYF
DNA: TGTGCCAGCAGTTTGGTGGACAAGAGCTACGAGCAGTACTTC
size: many
D: .
J: TRBJ2-7
V: TRBV28

CDR3: CASSPVGGGKQYF
DNA: TGTGCCAGCAGTCCCGTAGGGGGCGGTAAGCAGTATTTT
size: .
D: TRBD1
J: TRBJ2-3
V: TRBV28

CDR3: CASSPRTESYEQYF
DNA: TGTGCCAGCAGCCCGAGGACAGAATCCTACGAGCAGTACTTC
size: few
D: .
J: TRBJ2-7
V: TRBV7-8

CDR3: CASSLTGTGTYEQYF
DNA: TGTGCCAGCTCTCTAACCGGGACAGGGACCTACGAGCAGTACTTC
size: .
D: TRBD1
J: TRBJ2-7
V: TRBV27

CDR3: CASRRDWVYEQYF
DNA: TGTGCCAGCAGGAGGGACTGGGTCTACGAGCAGTACTTC
size: few
D: .
J: TRBJ2-7
V: TRBV5-4

CDR3: CASSQGPNPYEQYF
DNA: TGTGCCAGCAGCCAAGGCCCGAACCCCTACGAGCAGTACTTC
size: many
D: .
J: TRBJ2-7
V: TRBV3-1

CDR3: CASRQTSGSYEQYF
DNA: TGTGCCAGTAGACAGACTAGCGGGAGTTACGAGCAGTACTTC
size: many
D: TRBD2
J: TRBJ2-7
V: TRBV19

CDR3: CASTISQNTEAFF
DNA: TGTGCCAGTACCATTAGCCAGAACACTGAAGCTTTCTTT
size: .
D: .
J: TRBJ1-1
V: TRBV19

CDR3: CASSMRGGQPQHF
DNA: TGTGCCAGTAGTATGCGGGGGGGTCAGCCCCAGCATTTT
size: many
D: .
J: TRBJ1-5
V: TRBV19

CDR3: CASSAYGEQYF
DNA: TGTGCCAGCAGCGCATACGGCGAGCAGTACTTC
size: .
D: .
J: TRBJ2-7
V: TRBV7-8

CDR3: CASSMTAGNVLTF
DNA: TGTGCCAGCAGTATGACAGCCGGCAACGTCCTGACTTTC
size: many
D: .
J: TRBJ2-6
V: TRBV6-4

CDR3: CASSHNTGELFF
DNA: TGTGCCAGCAGTCATAACACCGGGGAGCTGTTTTTT
size: many
D: .
J: TRBJ2-2
V: TRBV7-3

CDR3: CASSLDRQFF
DNA: TGTGCCAGCAGTTTAGACAGGCAGTTCTTC
size: many
D: .
J: TRBJ2-1
V: TRBV28

CDR3: CSVGRTVNTEAFF
DNA: TGCAGCGTTGGTCGGACAGTGAACACTGAAGCTTTCTTT
size: many
D: .
J: TRBJ1-1
V: TRBV29-1

CDR3: CAASGSLNTEAFF
DNA: TGTGCCGCTTCAGGGTCCCTGAACACTGAAGCTTTCTTT
size: .
D: .
J: TRBJ1-1
V: TRBV28